The 9 T cell receptor beta chains below come from one sample, sequenced in a study of shared clonotypes between healthy human individuals. TCRdb's table, derived via immunoSEQ multiplex PCR, lists solely in-frame clones and lacks some. The profile covers roughly 2.5 million clones, with 85% to 95% appearing a single time and more than 0.12% taken by the ten largest. Sequenced material: naive CD4+ T cells sorted from blood. Documented subset: CD45RA+ positively selected. The receptors come from a man younger than 35 in good health.

The chain couples TRBV30 to TRBJ1-2, with D maybe TRBD1 (5 bases). Per germline, CDR1 GTSNPN and CDR2 SVGIG (reference sequence). The CDR3 runs 13 residues. Trimming pared 2 bases from V and 4 bases from J, leaving 11 bases between. CDR3 amino acids: CAWSTGRLYGYTF. The CDR3 coding sequence is TGTGCCTGGAGTACGGGGCGGCTCTATGGCTACACCTTC.

The chain recombines TRBV21-1 with TRBJ1-5; no DNA check was done on the table's D call, TRBD1. TRBV21-1 is labeled a pseudogene. CDR3 length: 16 residues. CDR3 in DNA: TGTGCCAGCAGCAAAACCAGGACAGGGGGTTCTCAGCCCCAGCATTTT. Amino acid sequence: CASSKTRTGGSQPQHF.

This chain joins TRBV6-6 and TRBJ1-3; 10 bases align to TRBD1. Trimming removed 5 bases from V and 7 bases from J; junction bases left unmatched: 11. The CDR3 loop spans 16 amino acids. The germline gives CDR1 MNHNY, CDR2 SVGAGI (reference sequence). The CDR3 sequence is CASSKGQGNSRNTIYF. The CDR3 DNA reads as TGTGCCAGCAGTAAGGGACAGGGGAATTCCCGGAACACCATATATTTT.

With respect to this clone: This same CDR3 is encoded by further DNA sequences in the sample. The chain couples TRBV6-4 to TRBJ2-2; no clear D. Trimming took 3 bases from V and 3 from J, leaving 5 bases between them. In germline, CDR1 is MRHNA, CDR2 SNTAGT. The CDR3 spans 13 residues. CDR3 DNA: TGTGCCAGCAGTGAACAGTACACCGGGGAGCTGTTTTTT. It specifies CASSEQYTGELFF.

V and J are TRBV7-9 and TRBJ2-1, with 10 bases matching TRBD2. V lost 5 bases to trimming and J lost 1 base; unmatched junction nucleotides: 14. Germline V lookup: CDR1 SEHNR, CDR2 FQNEAQ (reference sequence). The CDR3 extends over 19 amino acids. Written as DNA, the CDR3 is TGTGCCAGCAGCATAAGGCGGCTAGCGGGAGAGCCGTCCTACAATGAGCAGTTCTTC. Its protein is CASSIRRLAGEPSYNEQFF.

The chain uses TRBV4-1 and TRBJ1-6; perhaps TRBD1 as D (6 bases). The CDR3 spans 18 residues. With 1 base removed from V and 0 bases from J, the gap between germline ends came to 13 bases. The V gene's germline CDR1 is MGHRA and CDR2 YSYEKL. The CDR3 region is CASSQGSQGDSYNSPLHF. The CDR3 DNA is TGCGCCAGCAGCCAAGGGTCACAGGGTGACTCCTATAATTCACCCCTCCACTTT.

This clone was counted between two and nine times. Other DNA sequences of this sample code for an identical CDR3. The rearrangement joins TRBV27 to TRBJ1-2; 8 bases map to TRBD1. CDR3 size: 13 residues. V lost 2 bases and J lost 4; bases outside the gene matches: 0. Germline V CDR1 and CDR2: MNHEY, SMNVEV (reference sequence). CDR3 DNA sequence: TGTGCCAGCAGTTTAACAGGGGGCTATGGCTACACCTTC. It codes for CASSLTGGYGYTF.

This chain joins TRBV5-4 and TRBJ2-1; a weak D match, TRBD2 (7 bases). This CDR3 is 15 amino acids long. From germline, CDR1 is SGHNT and CDR2 YYREEE (reference sequence). V was clipped by 8 bases and J by 4 bases, with 19 bases between them. CDR3 DNA sequence: TGTGCCAGTAATGAGGGGGGAGGGCTTTACAATGAGCAGTTCTTC. Translated, it gives CASNEGGGLYNEQFF.

The chain is built from TRBV7-9 and TRBJ1-4; 7 nucleotides match TRBD1. The CDR3 consists of 14 residues. With V trimmed by 5 bases and J by 5 bases, 5 bases remained unmatched. CDR1 and CDR2 (germline): SEHNR, FQNEAQ (reference sequence). The CDR3 DNA follows: TGTGCCAGCAGCACAGGGGTAGGAAATGAAAAACTGTTTTTT. Its translation is CASSTGVGNEKLFF.